A single sample gave rise to the 26 T cell receptor beta chains below, sequenced in a study of cytomegalovirus exposure and HLA in healthy donors. PCR amplification relied on 60 Vbeta primers (plus 13 Jbeta primers). The assay was immunoSEQ multiplex PCR, and TCRdb's table has in-frame clones only and misses some. This sample contains about 84,000 clones. Sequenced sample: PBMCs. The receptors here all came from a man aged 50 or older in good health and CMV-seronegative.

The genes are TRBV7-8 and TRBJ1-5; D may be TRBD1 (5 bases). Germline CDR1 is SGHVS and CDR2 is FQNEAQ. This CDR3 is built from 15 residues. V lost 2 bases to trimming and J lost 2 bases, with 10 bases between them. CDR3 bases: TGTGCCAGCAGCTTAATCCTAGGGGGCAATCAGCCCCAGCATTTT. Protein: CASSLILGGNQPQHF. The full variable domain, with the rest looked up from reference TRBV7-8 and TRBJ1-5, is GAGVSQSPRYKVAKRGQDVALRCDPISGHVSLFWYQQALGQGPEFLTYFQNEAQLDKSGLPSDRFFAERPEGSVSTLKIQRTQQEDSAVYLCASSLILGGNQPQHFGDGTRLSIL.

The V call is TRBV6-1, the J call TRBJ1-5; no reliable D call. The CDR3 has 15 residues. The V end was cut by 2 bases, the J end by 7 bases, with 15 bases between. Germline lookup yields CDR1 MNHNS and CDR2 SASEGT. CDR3 sequence: CASSELTERGQPQHF. The CDR3 region has the DNA TGTGCCAGCAGTGAACTCACGGAACGGGGACAGCCCCAGCATTTT.

V gene TRBV6-5 combines with J gene TRBJ1-2; D unresolved. The germline CDR1 and CDR2 sequences are MNHEY and SVGAGI. The V end lost 6 bases, the J end lost 5 bases, and 19 bases lay between the germline ends. The CDR3 runs to 15 residues. DNA of the CDR3: TGTGCCAGCAGAGGCGGGGTGCGAATAGCTTATGGCTACACCTTC. Its protein product is CASRGGVRIAYGYTF.

V is TRBV19 and J is TRBJ2-2, with 10 bases matching TRBD2. J was trimmed by 5 bases and V by 2 bases; bases with no gene match: 5. CDR3 length: 16 amino acids. The germline gives CDR1 LNHDA, CDR2 SQIVND (reference sequence). The CDR3 here is CASSILGLAVTGELFF. DNA for the CDR3: TGTGCCAGTAGTATACTAGGACTAGCGGTGACCGGGGAGCTGTTTTTT.

Concerning this clone: The junction differs from germline at one of its ends, possibly a read error. The V call is TRBV7-7, the J call TRBJ2-7, with TRBD1 matching over 8 bases. This CDR3 has 15 residues. Germline CDR1 SSHAT, CDR2 FNYEAQ (reference sequence). The CDR3 DNA reads TGTGCTAGCAGCCTGCGACAGGGGCCCGCCTACGAGCAGTACTTC. It translates to CASSLRQGPAYEQYF.

This chain uses TRBV4-1 with TRBJ2-7; 8 nucleotides align to TRBD2. Germline trimming cut 0 bases from V and 1 base from J; bases unmatched to any gene: 8. Per germline, CDR1 MGHRA and CDR2 YSYEKL. This CDR3 has 17 amino acids. The CDR3 spells CASSQDLSGGASYEQYF. The CDR3 nucleotides read TGCGCCAGCAGCCAAGATTTATCGGGGGGGGCTTCCTACGAGCAGTACTTC.

The chain links TRBV5-1 to TRBJ1-4; 7 nucleotides match TRBD1. Germline assignment: CDR1 SGHRS and CDR2 YFSETQ. Trimming removed 0 bases from V and 6 bases from J; junction bases left unmatched: 2. The CDR3 contains 14 residues. CDR3 loop: CASSLGQGHEKLFF. CDR3 bases: TGCGCCAGCAGCTTGGGACAGGGTCATGAAAAACTGTTTTTT.

This rearrangement joins TRBV27 to TRBJ1-2; D is unclear. This CDR3 has 13 residues. Germline CDR1 reads MNHEY; CDR2 reads SMNVEV (reference sequence). The ends were cut back, 9 bases at V and 8 bases at J, with 19 bases in the middle. This chain's CDR3 is CASTALPLGGYTF. In DNA, the CDR3 is TGTGCCAGTACCGCACTCCCATTGGGCGGCTACACCTTC.

V usage is TRBV2 and J usage is TRBJ2-4; D possibly corresponds to TRBD2 (5 bases). The CDR3 consists of 14 residues. The V gene's germline CDR1 is SNHLY and CDR2 FYNNEI. V was trimmed by 7 bases and J by 7 bases, leaving 17 bases between them. CDR3 sequence (DNA): TGTGCCAGCACCATCGGGGTCATGGGGAACATTCAGTACTTC. Amino acids: CASTIGVMGNIQYF.

The chain joins TRBV11-2 to TRBJ2-1; 12 bases agree with TRBD1. The ends lost 7 bases at V and 6 bases at J; junction bases unmatched: 10. CDR1 and CDR2 (germline): SGHAT, FQNNGV. The CDR3 extends over 16 amino acids. DNA of the CDR3: TGTGCCAGCATCGATCCGGGACAGGGGGCCTCCAATGAGCAGTTCTTC. Translated: CASIDPGQGASNEQFF.

V gene TRBV7-9 combines with J gene TRBJ2-7; tentative D call: TRBD1 (6 bases). V was trimmed by 3 bases and J by 4 bases, leaving 13 bases between them. The CDR3 is 14 residues long. Germline V gives CDR1 SEHNR, CDR2 FQNEAQ (reference sequence). CDR3 nucleotide sequence: TGTGCCAGCAGCTTCAGGGGTTTAGGGTACGAGCAGTACTTC. It codes for CASSFRGLGYEQYF. Full variable domain (missing parts from reference TRBV7-9 and TRBJ2-7): DTGVSQNPRHKITKRGQNVTFRCDPISEHNRLYWYRQTLGQGPEFLTYFQNEAQLEKSRLLSDRFSAERPKGSFSTLEIQRTEQGDSAMYLCASSFRGLGYEQYFGPGTRLTVT.

The V and J genes are TRBV28 and TRBJ1-1; possible D gene TRBD1, 5 bases. Germline V gene data show CDR1 as MDHEN and CDR2 as SYDVKM. The V and J ends lost 6 bases and 5 bases respectively, with 16 bases between them. The CDR3 covers 14 residues. DNA of the CDR3: TGTGCCAGCAGGTGGGGCCGAGTATTAACTGAAGCTTTCTTT. Residues: CASRWGRVLTEAFF.

The chain recombines TRBV11-2 with TRBJ1-6, with no clear D. The CDR3 is 14 amino acids. V lost 2 bases and J lost 7, with 9 bases in between. Germline V CDR1 and CDR2: SGHAT, FQNNGV. CDR3 sequence: CASSLMRGNSPLHF. In DNA, the CDR3 is TGTGCCAGCAGCTTAATGCGAGGGAATTCACCCCTCCACTTT.

The chain links TRBV7-8 to TRBJ2-3; 12 nucleotides agree with TRBD2. The length of the CDR3 is 18 residues. Germline assignment: CDR1 SGHVS and CDR2 FQNEAQ. Trimming at V came to 2 bases and at J to 4 bases, leaving 10 bases not matched to a gene. The CDR3 here is CASSLRPLAGGPADTQYF. CDR3 coding DNA: TGTGCCAGCAGCTTACGTCCTCTAGCGGGGGGGCCCGCAGATACGCAGTATTTT.

V is TRBV2 and J is TRBJ1-3; 7 bases fit TRBD1. The CDR3 spans 14 residues. CDR1 and CDR2 from the germline V gene are SNHLY and FYNNEI. With V trimmed by 4 bases and J by 9 bases, 9 bases remained unmatched. The CDR3 sequence is CASSGTGGSGTIYF. In nucleotides, the CDR3 is TGTGCCAGCAGTGGGACAGGCGGTTCTGGCACCATATATTTT. The full variable domain, its missing parts supplied by reference TRBV2 and TRBJ1-3, is EPEVTQTPSHQVTQMGQEVILRCVPISNHLYFYWYRQILGQKVEFLVSFYNNEISEKSEIFDDQFSVERPDGSNFTLKIRSTKLEDSAMYFCASSGTGGSGTIYFGEGSWLTVV.

This rearrangement joins TRBV7-3 to TRBJ2-3; D ambiguous. The CDR3 runs to 17 residues. Deletions cut 5 bases from V and 1 base from J, with 19 bases between. The germline gives CDR1 SGHTA, CDR2 FQGTGA. The CDR3 DNA is TGTGCCAGCAGCCCCACCCCCCTCTCTCGGGGCACAGATACGCAGTATTTT. Translating gives CASSPTPLSRGTDTQYF.

The chain uses TRBV19 and TRBJ2-7, with 7 positions matching TRBD2. Germline V gives CDR1 LNHDA, CDR2 SQIVND (reference sequence). With V trimmed by 3 bases and J by 5 bases, 1 base remained unmatched. The CDR3 runs 12 residues. CDR3 sequence: CASSMSGDEQYF. The CDR3 coding sequence is TGTGCCAGTAGTATGAGCGGGGACGAGCAGTACTTC. The full variable domain, its missing parts supplied by reference TRBV19 and TRBJ2-7, is DGGITQSPKYLFRKEGQNVTLSCEQNLNHDAMYWYRQDPGQGLRLIYYSQIVNDFQKGDIAEGYSVSREKKESFPLTVTSAQKNPTAFYLCASSMSGDEQYFGPGTRLTVT.

The V call is TRBV5-1, the J call TRBJ1-5, with 8 positions matching TRBD1. The CDR3 runs 14 residues. Germline CDR1 and CDR2: SGHRS and YFSETQ. The V and J ends lost 4 bases and 5 bases, in that order; junction bases with no gene match: 5. The chain's CDR3 is CASSPTGGYQPQHF. In nucleotides, the CDR3 is TGCGCCAGCAGCCCAACAGGGGGTTATCAGCCCCAGCATTTT.

This chain joins TRBV6-1 and TRBJ1-4; tentatively, D is TRBD1 (5 bases). Looked up from germline, CDR1 is MNHNS and CDR2 is SASEGT. This CDR3 is built from 13 residues. Trimming took off 11 bases at V and 5 bases at J, with 15 bases between the two ends. The DNA for the CDR3 is TGTGCCGGGAGGGGAGGGTTGAATGAAAAACTGTTTTTT. Translation gives CAGRGGLNEKLFF.

V is TRBV25-1 and J is TRBJ2-1; D possibly corresponds to TRBD1 (5 bases). Trimming pared 7 bases from V and 6 bases from J, leaving 22 bases between. Per the germline V gene, CDR1 is MGHDK and CDR2 is SYGVNS. The length of the CDR3 is 16 residues. The CDR3 nucleotides read TGTGCCAGCACCGATTCGAAGGGGCCTTTAGGCAATGAGCAGTTCTTC. This codes for CASTDSKGPLGNEQFF.

Of note for this clone: Other DNA sequences of this sample code for an identical CDR3. The chain couples TRBV10-1 to TRBJ1-6; D not resolved. The CDR3 loop spans 18 amino acids. Germline loops: CDR1 WNHNN, CDR2 SYGVQD (reference sequence). The ends were cut back, 2 bases at V and 2 bases at J, with 16 bases in the middle. The CDR3 nucleotides read TGCGCCAGCAGTGAGGAGCACGTTTACTCACCCTATAATTCACCCCTCCACTTT. This sequence encodes CASSEEHVYSPYNSPLHF.

The gene calls are TRBV5-4 and TRBJ1-6; D is possibly TRBD1 (5 bases). The CDR3 loop spans 16 amino acids. CDR1 SGHNT and CDR2 YYREEE come from the germline V gene (reference sequence). Trimming removed 4 bases from V and 8 bases from J, with 19 bases in between. CDR3 amino acids: CASSLKGGPGDSPLHF. As DNA, the CDR3 is TGTGCCAGCAGCCTAAAGGGAGGGCCGGGGGATTCACCCCTCCACTTT.

The chain employs TRBV9 and TRBJ1-5, with 7 bases that match TRBD1. V shed 0 bases, J shed 4 bases, and the junction held 7 bases outside the gene matches. The CDR3 runs 16 residues. Germline V gives CDR1 SGDLS, CDR2 YYNGEE. The DNA of the CDR3 is TGTGCCAGCAGCGTAGTGGCAGGGGGTGTAAATCAGCCCCAGCATTTT. Translated: CASSVVAGGVNQPQHF.

The chain employs TRBV9 and TRBJ2-7; 7 bases map to TRBD1. V lost 4 bases, J lost 3 bases, and 7 bases stayed unmatched. The germline gives CDR1 SGDLS, CDR2 YYNGEE. This CDR3 region has 14 residues. CDR3 sequence: CASSSPGQIYEQYF. The CDR3 region has the DNA TGTGCCAGCAGCTCCCCGGGACAGATCTACGAGCAGTACTTC.

DNA for the CDR3: TGCGCCAGCAGCTTGGGGGGACAGGGGGGCTCCTACGAGCAGTACTTC. Amino acids: CASSLGGQGGSYEQYF. V and J are TRBV5-1 and TRBJ2-7; 11 bases map to TRBD1. Germline V gives CDR1 SGHRS, CDR2 YFSETQ. The J segment lost 0 bases and the V segment lost 0 bases, leaving 2 bases of the junction unmatched. The CDR3 extends over 16 amino acids.

V usage is TRBV5-6 and J usage is TRBJ1-1; no clear D. CDR3 length: 11 residues. Germline lookup yields CDR1 SGHDT and CDR2 YYEEEE. The CDR3 nucleotides are TGTGAGTCGAGCTTGAACACTGAAGCTTTCTTT. This codes for CESSLNTEAFF.